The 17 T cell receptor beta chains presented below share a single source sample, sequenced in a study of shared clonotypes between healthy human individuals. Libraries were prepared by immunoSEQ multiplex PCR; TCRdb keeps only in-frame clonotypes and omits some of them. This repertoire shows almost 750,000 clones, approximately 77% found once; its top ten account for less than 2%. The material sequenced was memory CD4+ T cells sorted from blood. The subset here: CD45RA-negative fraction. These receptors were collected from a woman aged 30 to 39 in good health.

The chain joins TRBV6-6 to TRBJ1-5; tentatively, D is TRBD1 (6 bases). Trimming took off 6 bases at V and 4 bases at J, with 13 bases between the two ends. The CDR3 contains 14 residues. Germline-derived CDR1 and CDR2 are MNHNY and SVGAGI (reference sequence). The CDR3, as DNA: TGTGCCAGCAGACTGGACAGTTCTAATCAGCCCCAGCATTTT. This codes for CASRLDSSNQPQHF.

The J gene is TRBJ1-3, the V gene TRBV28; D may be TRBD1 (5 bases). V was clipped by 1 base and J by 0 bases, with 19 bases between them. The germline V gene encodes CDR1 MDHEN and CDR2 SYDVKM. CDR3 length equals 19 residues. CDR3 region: CASSLSTPFRGHSGNTIYF. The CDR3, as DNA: TGTGCCAGCAGTTTATCAACCCCCTTTAGGGGCCACTCTGGAAACACCATATATTTT.

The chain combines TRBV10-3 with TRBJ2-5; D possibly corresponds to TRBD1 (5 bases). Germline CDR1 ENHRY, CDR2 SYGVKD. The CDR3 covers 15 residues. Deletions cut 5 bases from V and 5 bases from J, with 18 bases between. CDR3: CAISPGRGQAETQYF. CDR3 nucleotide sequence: TGTGCCATCAGTCCCGGAAGGGGCCAAGCGGAGACCCAGTACTTC.

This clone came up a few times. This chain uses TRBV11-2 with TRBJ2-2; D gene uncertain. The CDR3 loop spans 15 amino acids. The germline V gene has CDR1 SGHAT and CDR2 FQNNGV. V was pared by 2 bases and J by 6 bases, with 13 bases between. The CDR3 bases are TGTGCCAGCAGCTTACAGTTTAGCAACCCCGGGGAGCTGTTTTTT. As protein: CASSLQFSNPGELFF.

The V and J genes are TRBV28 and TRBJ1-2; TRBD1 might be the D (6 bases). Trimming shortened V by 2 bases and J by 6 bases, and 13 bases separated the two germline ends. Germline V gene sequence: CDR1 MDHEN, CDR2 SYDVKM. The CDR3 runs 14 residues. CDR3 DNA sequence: TGTGCCAGCAGTTTAGGGCAGGGGCAAAATGGCTACACCTTC. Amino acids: CASSLGQGQNGYTF.

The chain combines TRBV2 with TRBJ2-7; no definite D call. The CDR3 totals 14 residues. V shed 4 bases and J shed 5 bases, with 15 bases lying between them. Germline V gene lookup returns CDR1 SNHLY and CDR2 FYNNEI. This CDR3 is CASSASGYRNEQYF. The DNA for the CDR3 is TGTGCCAGCAGTGCATCAGGCTATAGAAACGAGCAGTACTTC.

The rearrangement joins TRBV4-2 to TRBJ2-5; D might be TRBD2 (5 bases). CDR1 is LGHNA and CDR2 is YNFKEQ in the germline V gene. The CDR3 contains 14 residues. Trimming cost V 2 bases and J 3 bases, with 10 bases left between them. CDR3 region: CASSQYTREETQYF. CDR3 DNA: TGTGCCAGCAGCCAATACACTAGGGAAGAGACCCAGTACTTC.

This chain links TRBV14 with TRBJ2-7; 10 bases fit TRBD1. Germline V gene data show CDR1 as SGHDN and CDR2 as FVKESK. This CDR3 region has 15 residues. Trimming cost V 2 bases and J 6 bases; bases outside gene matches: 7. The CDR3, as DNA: TGTGCCAGCAGCCAACCGGGACAGGGGTCTGGCGAGCAGTACTTC. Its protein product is CASSQPGQGSGEQYF.

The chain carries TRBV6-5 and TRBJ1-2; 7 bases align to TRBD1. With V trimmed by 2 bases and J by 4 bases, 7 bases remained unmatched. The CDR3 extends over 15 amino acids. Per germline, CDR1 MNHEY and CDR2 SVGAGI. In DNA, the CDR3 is TGTGCCAGCAGTTACGCCGACAGGGCGAGCTATGGCTACACCTTC. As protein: CASSYADRASYGYTF.

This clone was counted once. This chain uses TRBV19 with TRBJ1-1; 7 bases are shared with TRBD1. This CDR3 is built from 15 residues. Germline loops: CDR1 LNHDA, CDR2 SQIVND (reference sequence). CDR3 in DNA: TGTAATCTAGGGGGCGCAGAAACCGAGTACACTGAAGCTTTCTTT. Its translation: CNLGGAETEYTEAFF.

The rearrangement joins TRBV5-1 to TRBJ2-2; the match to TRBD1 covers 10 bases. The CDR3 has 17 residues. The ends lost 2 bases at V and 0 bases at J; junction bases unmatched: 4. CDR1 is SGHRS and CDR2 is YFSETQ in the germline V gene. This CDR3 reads CASSLHGQGANTGELFF. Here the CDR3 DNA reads TGCGCCAGCAGCTTACATGGACAGGGGGCGAACACCGGGGAGCTGTTTTTT.

The CDR3 loop reads CASHLGLRSDEQFF. The CDR3 region has the DNA TGTGCTAGCCACTTGGGACTCCGAAGCGATGAGCAGTTCTTC. This chain connects TRBV12-5 to TRBJ2-1, with D possibly TRBD2 on 6 matching bases. CDR1 is LGHNT, CDR2 FRNRAP, per germline. Trimming took 9 bases from V and 8 from J, leaving 20 bases between them. There are 14 residues in the CDR3.

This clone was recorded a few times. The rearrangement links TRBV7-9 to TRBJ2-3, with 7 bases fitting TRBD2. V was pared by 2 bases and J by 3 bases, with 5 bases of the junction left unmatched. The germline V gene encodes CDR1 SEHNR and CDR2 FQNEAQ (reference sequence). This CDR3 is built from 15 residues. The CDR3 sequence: CASSLPREKTDTQYF. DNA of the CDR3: TGTGCCAGCAGCTTACCGCGGGAGAAAACAGATACGCAGTATTTT.

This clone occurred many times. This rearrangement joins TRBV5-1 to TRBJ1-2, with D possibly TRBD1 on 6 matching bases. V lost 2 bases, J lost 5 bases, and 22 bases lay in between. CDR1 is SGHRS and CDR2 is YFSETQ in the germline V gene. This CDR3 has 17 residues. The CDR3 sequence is CASSFRTAPNRGYGYTF. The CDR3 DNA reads TGCGCCAGCAGCTTTAGGACAGCGCCTAACCGTGGGTATGGCTACACCTTC.

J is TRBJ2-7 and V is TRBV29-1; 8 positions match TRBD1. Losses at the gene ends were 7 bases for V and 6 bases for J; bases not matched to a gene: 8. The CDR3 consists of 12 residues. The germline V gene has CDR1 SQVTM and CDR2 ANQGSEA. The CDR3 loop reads CSGGQGPSEQYF. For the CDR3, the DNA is TGCAGCGGAGGACAGGGTCCCTCCGAGCAGTACTTC.

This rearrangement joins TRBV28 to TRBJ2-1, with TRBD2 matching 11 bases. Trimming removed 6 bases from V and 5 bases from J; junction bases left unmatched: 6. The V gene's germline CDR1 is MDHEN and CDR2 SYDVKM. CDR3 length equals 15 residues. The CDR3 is CASSLLAGVNNEQFF. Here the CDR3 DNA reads TGTGCCAGCAGCCTACTAGCGGGAGTAAACAATGAGCAGTTCTTC.

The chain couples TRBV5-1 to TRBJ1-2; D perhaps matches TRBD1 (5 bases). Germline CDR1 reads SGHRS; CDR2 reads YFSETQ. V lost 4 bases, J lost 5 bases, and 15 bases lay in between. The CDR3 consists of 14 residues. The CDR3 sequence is CASSARDVVYGYTF. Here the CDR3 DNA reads TGCGCCAGCAGCGCGAGGGACGTAGTATATGGCTACACCTTC. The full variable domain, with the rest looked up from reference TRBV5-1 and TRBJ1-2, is KAGVTQTPRYLIKTRGQQVTLSCSPISGHRSVSWYQQTPGQGLQFLFEYFSETQRNKGNFPGRFSGRQFSNSRSEMNVSTLELGDSALYLCASSARDVVYGYTFGSGTRLTVV.